These T cell receptor beta chains were read from a single sample in a study of blood T cell repertoires in COVID-19. Repertoires were generated with immunoSEQ multiplex PCR, while TCRdb's copy carries only in-frame clones and drops some. The sample lists a few hundred thousand clones; around 89% were seen once. Sequenced input: PBMCs or T cells enriched from blood (not recorded which). The receptors originated from a woman aged 25 to 39 who had recovered from COVID-19. Both conserved end residues are part of each CDR3. Each record gives: clone size, V gene, D gene, J gene, CDR3 protein, CDR3 DNA. A D gene is named only where the DNA matches it firmly. Some rows have no size entry. The others give once, few or many, or a class for an expanded clone.

abundance: NA; v_gene: TRBV30; d_gene: NA; j_gene: TRBJ1-2; CDR3aa: CAWSRRGQGYTF; CDR3nt: TGTGCCTGGAGTAGGCGGGGCCAGGGCTACACCTTC
abundance: NA; v_gene: TRBV30; d_gene: TRBD1; j_gene: TRBJ1-5; CDR3aa: CASDRGGGRQPQHF; CDR3nt: TGTGCCAGTGACAGGGGCGGTGGACGTCAGCCCCAGCATTTT
abundance: NA; v_gene: TRBV11-2; d_gene: TRBD2; j_gene: TRBJ2-1; CDR3aa: CASSWTSGSNEQFF; CDR3nt: TGTGCCAGCAGCTGGACTAGCGGGAGTAATGAGCAGTTCTTC
abundance: NA; v_gene: TRBV5-1; d_gene: NA; j_gene: TRBJ2-2; CDR3aa: CASSRQTYDTGELFF; CDR3nt: TGCGCCAGCAGCCGACAGACGTATGACACCGGGGAGCTGTTTTTT
abundance: NA; v_gene: TRBV3-1/TRBV3-2; d_gene: TRBD2; j_gene: TRBJ2-3; CDR3aa: CASSQDIAGDLTDTQYF; CDR3nt: TGTGCCAGCAGCCAAGACATAGCGGGAGATCTCACAGATACGCAGTATTTT
abundance: NA; v_gene: TRBV7-2; d_gene: NA; j_gene: TRBJ2-7; CDR3aa: CASSLYNYEQYF; CDR3nt: TGTGCCAGCAGCTTATATAATTACGAGCAGTACTTC
abundance: NA; v_gene: TRBV5-4; d_gene: NA; j_gene: TRBJ1-3; CDR3aa: CASSGPDRTDSGNTIYF; CDR3nt: TGTGCCAGCAGCGGGCCCGATCGAACCGACTCTGGAAACACCATATATTTT
abundance: NA; v_gene: TRBV21-1; d_gene: NA; j_gene: TRBJ1-6; CDR3aa: CASSKGPTGTEESSPLHF; CDR3nt: TGTGCCAGCAGCAAGGGTCCCACCGGGACAGAGGAGAGTTCACCCCTCCACTTT
abundance: NA; v_gene: TRBV18; d_gene: NA; j_gene: TRBJ2-1; CDR3aa: CASSPGSSYNEQFF; CDR3nt: TGTGCCAGCTCACCAGGGAGCTCCTACAATGAGCAGTTCTTC
abundance: NA; v_gene: TRBV6-1; d_gene: NA; j_gene: TRBJ2-3; CDR3aa: CASSEVGDTQYF; CDR3nt: TGTGCCAGCAGTGAAGTCGGAGATACGCAGTATTTT
abundance: NA; v_gene: TRBV15; d_gene: NA; j_gene: TRBJ1-3; CDR3aa: CATSPGSSGNTIYF; CDR3nt: TGTGCCACCAGCCCCGGGAGCTCTGGAAACACCATATATTTT
abundance: NA; v_gene: TRBV28; d_gene: NA; j_gene: TRBJ1-1; CDR3aa: CASSGVTTEAFF; CDR3nt: TGTGCCAGTTCAGGGGTCACCACTGAAGCTTTCTTT
abundance: NA; v_gene: TRBV28; d_gene: TRBD1; j_gene: TRBJ2-7; CDR3aa: CASSPGQGSSVRYEQYF; CDR3nt: TGTGCCAGCAGTCCCGGACAGGGGAGTTCAGTTCGCTACGAGCAGTACTTC
abundance: NA; v_gene: TRBV7-6; d_gene: NA; j_gene: TRBJ2-1; CDR3aa: CASRQFAAGLHTSNEQFF; CDR3nt: TGTGCCAGCAGGCAATTCGCGGCGGGGCTACATACATCCAATGAGCAGTTCTTC
abundance: NA; v_gene: TRBV30; d_gene: TRBD2; j_gene: TRBJ2-3; CDR3aa: CAWSVRGARLAGVDTQYF; CDR3nt: TGTGCCTGGAGTGTAAGGGGGGCTAGGCTAGCGGGAGTGGATACGCAGTATTTT
abundance: few; v_gene: TRBV7-8; d_gene: TRBD2; j_gene: TRBJ2-1; CDR3aa: CASRLSTAGGLEEQFF; CDR3nt: TGTGCCAGCAGACTTAGCACAGCGGGAGGGCTAGAAGAGCAGTTCTTC
abundance: NA; v_gene: TRBV7-2; d_gene: NA; j_gene: TRBJ2-7; CDR3aa: CASSSRTGLDEQYF; CDR3nt: TGTGCCAGCAGCTCTAGAACCGGGTTGGACGAGCAGTACTTC
abundance: NA; v_gene: TRBV4-1; d_gene: NA; j_gene: TRBJ2-2; CDR3aa: CASSQDGGGRVTGELFF; CDR3nt: TGCGCCAGCAGCCAAGATGGGGGCGGGAGAGTCACCGGGGAGCTGTTTTTT